The sample holds a few counts of the clone carrying this TCR beta chain. Antigen unknown. TCRdb re-called the reads through MiXCR, storing one row per CDR3 protein. This sample has 110,000 or so distinct CDR3 sequences; around 31% occur once, and the top ten carry 41%. Germline assignment: CDR1 SGHTA and CDR2 FQGNSA. The CDR3 covers 15 residues. V was trimmed by 1 base and J by 2 bases, leaving 12 bases between them. This sample is drawn from a study of T cell repertoires in cytomegalovirus infection. Overall study context: CMV epitopes used comprised recently identified HLA-C-restricted ones and well-studied HLA-B-restricted ones. CMV infection and matching HLA type were both indicated by public TCR beta signatures.

Study-wide points: The ex vivo response was dominated by HLA-C-restricted CMV-specific TCR beta clonotypes.

This clonotype originated in a human donor in good health (CMV status not recorded). Some clones in this sample may be carry-over from other donors' samples. This chain connects TRBV7-2 to TRBJ2-7, with D tentatively TRBD2 (5 bases). The material sequenced was CD8+ T cells from cultured PBMCs, taken from culture after CMV antigen stimulation. The CDR3 loop is CASSLGLGDPYEQYF. The CDR3 region has the DNA TGTGCCAGCAGCTTAGGATTGGGAGACCCCTACGAGCAGTACTTC.